The 30 T cell receptor beta chains listed next were all sequenced from one sample in a study of cytomegalovirus exposure and HLA in healthy donors. PCR used 60 Vbeta primers and 13 Jbeta primers. TCRdb's copy holds only in-frame clones and misses some; the assay was immunoSEQ multiplex PCR. The data hold over 100,000 clones, with 10% observed a single time. Sequencing input: PBMCs. The receptors derive from a man aged 35-49 years in good health and CMV-seropositive.

This clone came up a few times. V is TRBV6-5 and J is TRBJ2-7; 7 bases align to TRBD1. Germline V gene sequence: CDR1 MNHEY, CDR2 SVGAGI. V shed 4 bases and J 4 bases; nucleotides not matched to a gene: 7. The CDR3 has 14 residues. The CDR3 DNA reads TGTGCCAGCAGTTCCCGACAGGGTCGGTACGAGCAGTACTTC. Protein sequence: CASSSRQGRYEQYF.

The chain carries TRBV27 and TRBJ2-5, with TRBD1 as a possible D gene (8 bases). The J call may be incorrect, as the DNA end agrees better with TRBJ2-7. The CDR3 sequence is 13 residues long. Germline CDR1 and CDR2: MNHEY and SMNVEV (reference sequence). The CDR3 region has the DNA TGTGCCAGCTCCTTGACAGGGGAGGGCGAGCAGTACTTC. Translated, it gives CASSLTGEGEQYF.

The genes are TRBV6-4 and TRBJ2-3; TRBD2 might be the D (5 bases). Germline CDR1 reads MRHNA; CDR2 reads SNTAGT. Between the trimmed V and J ends, which lost 6 bases and 0 bases, there was a span of 10 bases. This CDR3 region has 14 residues. The CDR3 nucleotides read TGTGCCAGCAGAGGAGCGGCTAGCACAGATACGCAGTATTTT. Amino acid sequence: CASRGAASTDTQYF.

This clone came up a few times. The genes are TRBV7-6 and TRBJ2-3, with 14 nucleotides matching TRBD2. The germline V gene has CDR1 SGHVS and CDR2 FNYEAQ. The trim removed 5 bases at V and 2 bases at J, leaving 6 bases unmatched. This CDR3 is built from 17 residues. CDR3 protein: CASSTGLAGGTTDTQYF. CDR3 in DNA: TGTGCCAGCAGCACAGGACTAGCGGGAGGTACCACAGATACGCAGTATTTT.

The chain uses TRBV2 and TRBJ2-3; D not certain. Germline V CDR1 and CDR2: SNHLY, FYNNEI. Trimming removed 5 bases at V and 3 bases at J, with 15 bases between. The CDR3 has 15 amino acids. CDR3 residues: CASSRGGTGTDTQYF. DNA for the CDR3: TGTGCCAGCAGTCGTGGCGGTACCGGAACAGATACGCAGTATTTT.

This clone was picked up a small number of times. In DNA, the CDR3 is TGTGCCAGCAGCTCATCAGGAGGCGATCAGCCCCAGCATTTT. Translated: CASSSSGGDQPQHF. The chain uses TRBV7-9 and TRBJ1-5; D not certain. Germline lookup yields CDR1 SEHNR and CDR2 FQNEAQ (reference sequence). V gave up 4 bases and J gave up 5 bases, with 12 bases separating them. The CDR3 spans 14 residues.

The chain carries TRBV7-9 and TRBJ2-7; D is unresolved. Deletions cut 5 bases from V and 0 bases from J, with 8 bases between. Germline V CDR1 and CDR2: SEHNR, FQNEAQ (reference sequence). The CDR3 length is 13 residues. The CDR3 sequence: CASSRQSSYEQYF. DNA for the CDR3: TGTGCCAGCAGCCGACAAAGCTCCTACGAGCAGTACTTC.

This clone came up a few times. CDR3 region: CASRDDRVGYTF. DNA of the CDR3: TGTGCCAGCAGAGATGACAGGGTTGGCTACACCTTC. This chain connects TRBV5-4 to TRBJ1-2; TRBD1 agrees at 7 bases. V trimming: 5 bases; J trimming: 7 bases; junction bases outside the gene matches: 5. Germline CDR1 is SGHNT and CDR2 is YYREEE (reference sequence). The CDR3 sequence is 12 residues long.

The chain combines TRBV11-2 with TRBJ1-2; no clear D. The CDR3 length is 14 residues. V was trimmed by 3 bases and J by 2 bases, leaving 10 bases between them. Germline V gene sequence: CDR1 SGHAT, CDR2 FQNNGV. The CDR3 loop reads CASSFPDGNYGYTF. CDR3 in DNA: TGTGCCAGCAGCTTTCCCGACGGGAACTATGGCTACACCTTC.

This sequence joins TRBV9 and TRBJ2-1, with 12 bases matching TRBD2. The CDR3 sequence is 13 residues long. J was trimmed by 9 bases and V by 4 bases; bases with no gene match: 2. Germline V gives CDR1 SGDLS, CDR2 YYNGEE. CDR3 coding DNA: TGTGCCAGCAGCAAGGGACTAGCGGGTGAGCAGTTCTTC. This encodes CASSKGLAGEQFF.

This clone appeared a few times. This chain links TRBV5-1 with TRBJ2-7, with TRBD1 identical over 10 bases. V shed 4 bases, J shed 4 bases, and the junction held 8 bases outside the gene matches. Germline assignment: CDR1 SGHRS and CDR2 YFSETQ. The CDR3 has 15 residues. In DNA, the CDR3 is TGCGCCAGCAGCGATCTCGGGACAGGGGCTTACGAGCAGTACTTC. It translates to CASSDLGTGAYEQYF.

This clone came up a few times. The rearrangement links TRBV5-1 to TRBJ2-7; 9 positions match TRBD2. The CDR3 runs to 15 residues. Germline trimming cut 4 bases from V and 0 bases from J; bases unmatched to any gene: 5. CDR1 is SGHRS and CDR2 is YFSETQ in the germline V gene. CDR3 sequence reads: CASSLSGSNSYEQYF. The CDR3 nucleotides are TGCGCCAGCAGCCTTAGCGGGAGTAACTCCTACGAGCAGTACTTC.

The table lists this clone with a few counts. This sequence joins TRBV9 and TRBJ2-1, with TRBD1 matching over 9 bases. The V gene end was trimmed by 3 bases and the J gene end by 8 bases; junction bases not matched to a gene: 12. The CDR3 has 16 residues. Germline V CDR1 and CDR2: SGDLS, YYNGEE. This CDR3 reads CASSDHRDRAGHEQFF. CDR3 bases: TGTGCCAGCAGCGACCACCGGGACAGGGCCGGCCATGAGCAGTTCTTC.

V gene TRBV27 combines with J gene TRBJ2-7, with 9 bases identical to TRBD1. The CDR3 loop spans 15 amino acids. The ends lost 3 bases at V and 8 bases at J; junction bases unmatched: 11. In germline, CDR1 is MNHEY, CDR2 SMNVEV (reference sequence). CDR3 sequence reads: CASSFSPGTGFQQYF. The CDR3 DNA reads as TGTGCCAGCAGTTTTTCTCCCGGGACAGGGTTCCAGCAGTACTTC.

This clone was seen more than once but under ten times. This chain links TRBV6-1 with TRBJ1-5; D gene unclear. Germline loops: CDR1 MNHNS, CDR2 SASEGT. Trimming left V 5 bases short and J 6 bases short, with 11 bases between. The CDR3 contains 13 residues. For the CDR3, the DNA is TGTGCCAGCAGTATACCGAGAGGTCAGCCCCAGCATTTT. Translation: CASSIPRGQPQHF.

The chain combines TRBV7-9 with TRBJ2-1; TRBD1 matches 7 bases. Germline V gene lookup returns CDR1 SEHNR and CDR2 FQNEAQ (reference sequence). V dropped 3 bases and J dropped 3; count of bases not matched to a gene: 5. This CDR3 is built from 15 residues. This CDR3 reads CASSLTGYRYNEQFF. The DNA for the CDR3 is TGTGCCAGCAGCTTGACAGGGTATCGCTACAATGAGCAGTTCTTC.

Only a few counts were recorded for this clone. This chain connects TRBV14 to TRBJ1-1; no reliable D call. V lost 0 bases, J lost 1 base, and 15 bases lay in between. The CDR3 contains 17 residues. The germline V gene has CDR1 SGHDN and CDR2 FVKESK. CDR3 in amino acids: CASSQDRSTFWNTEAFF. CDR3 DNA: TGTGCCAGCAGCCAAGATAGGAGTACCTTCTGGAACACTGAAGCTTTCTTT.

The V call is TRBV29-1, the J call TRBJ2-7; 8 bases match TRBD1. The germline V gene encodes CDR1 SQVTM and CDR2 ANQGSEA. CDR3 size: 12 residues. The V and J ends lost 6 bases and 3 bases, in that order; junction bases with no gene match: 4. Written as DNA, the CDR3 is TGCAGCGTCATCGACAGGGGCTACGAGCAGTACTTC. Amino acids: CSVIDRGYEQYF.

This clone has only a few counts. The V call is TRBV13, the J call TRBJ2-2; D call uncertain. The CDR3 consists of 12 residues. Between the trimmed V and J ends, which lost 6 bases and 7 bases, there was a span of 9 bases. In germline, CDR1 is PRHDT, CDR2 FYEKMQ (reference sequence). CDR3 sequence: CASRVEVGELFF. The CDR3 DNA is TGTGCCAGCAGGGTAGAAGTCGGGGAGCTGTTTTTT.

The chain joins TRBV5-1 to TRBJ2-7, with TRBD2 identical over 9 bases. V shed 5 bases and J 6 bases; nucleotides not matched to a gene: 9. CDR1 is SGHRS, CDR2 YFSETQ, per germline. CDR3 size: 14 residues. The CDR3 sequence is CASRAGGPGSEQYF. CDR3 coding DNA: TGCGCCAGCAGGGCGGGAGGGCCAGGGAGCGAGCAGTACTTC.

This clone showed up just a few times. The chain links TRBV5-8 to TRBJ2-5; TRBD1 might be the D (7 bases). Germline loops: CDR1 SGHTS, CDR2 YDEGEE. The CDR3 totals 13 residues. V shed 2 bases and J shed 7 bases, with 12 bases lying between them. The CDR3 is CASSFGQGGTQYF. In DNA, the CDR3 is TGTGCCAGCAGCTTCGGCCAGGGGGGGACCCAGTACTTC.

This clone was seen a few times. The genes are TRBV6-5 and TRBJ1-4; 12 nucleotides align to TRBD1. The germline V gene encodes CDR1 MNHEY and CDR2 SVGAGI. The CDR3 runs to 15 residues. After removal of 5 bases from V and 7 bases from J, the junction contained 5 bases not matched to a gene. CDR3 DNA sequence: TGTGCCAGCAGTCTCGGGGGACAGGGGGCTGAAAAACTGTTTTTT. It codes for CASSLGGQGAEKLFF.

The J gene is TRBJ1-2, the V gene TRBV6-1; TRBD1 might be the D (5 bases). The germline V and J ends were trimmed by 1 base and 14 bases, with 17 bases remaining between them. The CDR3 covers 13 residues. From germline, CDR1 is MNHNS and CDR2 SASEGT. CDR3 in DNA: TGTGCCAGCAGTGAAGAAGGGGCGACACGGTTTACCTTC. Amino acid sequence: CASSEEGATRFTF.

V usage is TRBV11-2 and J usage is TRBJ2-7; 10 nucleotides match TRBD1. With 4 bases clipped from V and 5 bases from J, the junction kept 2 bases outside the gene matches. Germline CDR1 and CDR2: SGHAT and FQNNGV. The length of the CDR3 is 13 residues. The CDR3 DNA reads as TGTGCCAGCAGCTGGGACAGGGGCCACGAGCAGTACTTC. The encoded protein is CASSWDRGHEQYF.

The rearrangement uses TRBV9 and TRBJ1-2, with D unclear. With 4 bases removed from V and 4 bases from J, the gap between germline ends came to 17 bases. The germline V gene encodes CDR1 SGDLS and CDR2 YYNGEE. The CDR3 runs to 15 residues. DNA of the CDR3: TGTGCCAGCAGCCCCCTGGGAGGGCACGGCTATGGCTACACCTTC. Protein sequence: CASSPLGGHGYGYTF.

V is TRBV28 and J is TRBJ2-1, with TRBD1 matching over 11 bases. V shed 10 bases and J 3 bases; nucleotides not matched to a gene: 11. Looked up from germline, CDR1 is MDHEN and CDR2 is SYDVKM. The CDR3 is 16 amino acids. In DNA, the CDR3 is TGTGCCACCCTCATAATCGGGACAGGGGGCTACAATGAGCAGTTCTTC. Translating it yields CATLIIGTGGYNEQFF.

The chain combines TRBV19 with TRBJ1-1; D ambiguous. The CDR3 has 11 residues. CDR1 and CDR2 (germline): LNHDA, SQIVND (reference sequence). The V gene lost 5 bases and the J gene lost 11 bases, with 12 bases spanning the gap. The CDR3, as DNA: TGTGCCAGTAGTTCAAGAGGTGGGGCTTTCTTT. Protein: CASSSRGGAFF.

This chain joins TRBV5-6 and TRBJ2-4, with 8 nucleotides matching TRBD1. This CDR3 spans 12 amino acids. The germline CDR1 and CDR2 sequences are SGHDT and YYEEEE. With 3 bases clipped from V and 12 bases from J, the junction kept 5 bases outside the gene matches. The CDR3 loop reads CASSWQGASQYF. The DNA of the CDR3 is TGTGCCAGCAGCTGGCAGGGGGCGAGTCAGTACTTC. Combining the CDR3 with reference TRBV5-6 and TRBJ2-4 gives the whole variable domain DAGVTQSPTHLIKTRGQQVTLRCSPKSGHDTVSWYQQALGQGPQFIFQYYEEEERQRGNFPDRFSGHQFPNYSSELNVNALLLGDSALYLCASSWQGASQYFGAGTRLSVL.

This clone has ten or more counts. This chain connects TRBV7-9 to TRBJ2-3; TRBD1 matches at 8 bases. Trimming cost V 2 bases and J 13 bases; bases outside gene matches: 2. This CDR3 comprises 11 residues. Germline CDR1 is SEHNR and CDR2 is FQNEAQ (reference sequence). The CDR3 reads CASSLRTGKYF. DNA for the CDR3: TGTGCCAGCAGCTTAAGGACAGGGAAGTATTTT. Filled out from reference TRBV7-9 and TRBJ2-3, the complete variable domain reads DTGVSQNPRHKITKRGQNVTFRCDPISEHNRLYWYRQTLGQGPEFLTYFQNEAQLEKSRLLSDRFSAERPKGSFSTLEIQRTEQGDSAMYLCASSLRTGKYFGPGTRLTVL.

The gene calls are TRBV19 and TRBJ2-7; 14 bases fit TRBD2. V dropped 6 bases and J dropped 3; count of bases not matched to a gene: 4. Germline V CDR1 and CDR2: LNHDA, SQIVND (reference sequence). The CDR3 runs 15 residues. The CDR3 reads CASSIGTSGSYEQYF. The CDR3 coding sequence is TGTGCCAGTAGCATCGGGACTAGCGGGAGCTACGAGCAGTACTTC.